What follows is one T cell receptor (beta chain) and its context. The antigen is undetermined. Assay: immunoSEQ multiplex PCR; the TCRdb copy retains only in-frame clones and omits some. In the table there are about 20,000 clones, roughly 80% of which are singletons. The data originate from a study of T cells in narcolepsy. The study's findings and limits: Autoreactive clonotypes reportedly recurred in blood of same and different patients, not controls.

Germline loops: CDR1 MGHRA, CDR2 YSYEKL. V trimming: 1 base; J trimming: 5 bases; junction bases outside the gene matches: 13. This CDR3 spans 18 amino acids. The chain couples TRBV4-1 to TRBJ1-3, with 8 bases identical to TRBD1. Sequences were obtained from memory (CD45RA-) CD4+ T cells from blood. This clonotype originated in a human donor in good health. In DNA form, the CDR3 reads TGCGCCAGCAGCCAAGGCCGGGCAGGGGGCGCGTTGAGAAACACCATATATTTT. As protein: CASSQGRAGGALRNTIYF.